The sample holds a few counts of the clone carrying this T cell receptor beta chain. This specimen comes from a study of blood T cell repertoires in COVID-19. Generated by immunoSEQ multiplex PCR, the TCRdb table keeps only in-frame clones and is missing some. The profile covers fewer than 250,000 clones, with approximately 90% appearing a single time and around 2.6% taken by the ten largest. The CDR3 consists of 15 residues. V lost 8 bases, J lost 0 bases, and 16 bases lay in between. The sample was PBMCs or T cells enriched from blood (not recorded which). The chain combines TRBV23-1 with TRBJ1-1; TRBD1 might be the D (6 bases). TRBV23-1 is assigned to the ORF class and has an uncertain function. This sequence was found in a woman in her thirties with acute COVID-19. CDR3 loop: CASYDLDRLNTEAFF. The DNA of the CDR3 is TGCGCCAGCTACGATCTGGACAGATTGAACACTGAAGCTTTCTTT.